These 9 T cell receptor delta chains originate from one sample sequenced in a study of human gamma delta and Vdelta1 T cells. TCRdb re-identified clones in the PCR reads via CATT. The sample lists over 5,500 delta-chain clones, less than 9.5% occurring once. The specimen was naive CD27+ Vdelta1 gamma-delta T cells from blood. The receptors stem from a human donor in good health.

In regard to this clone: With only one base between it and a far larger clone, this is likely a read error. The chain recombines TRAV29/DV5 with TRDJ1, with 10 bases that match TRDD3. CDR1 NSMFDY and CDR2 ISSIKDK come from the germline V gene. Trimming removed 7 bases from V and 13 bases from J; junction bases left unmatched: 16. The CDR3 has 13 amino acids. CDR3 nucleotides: TGTGCACCCCTATGGGGGATACACCGCGGGCCCATCTTT. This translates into CAPLWGIHRGPIF.

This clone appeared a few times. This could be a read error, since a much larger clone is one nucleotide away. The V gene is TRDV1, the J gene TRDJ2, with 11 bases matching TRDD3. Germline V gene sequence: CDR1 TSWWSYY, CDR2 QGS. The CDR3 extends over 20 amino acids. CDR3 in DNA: TGTGCTCTTGGGGAACGCGTCCAGCAATACTGGGGGATAGTTACAGCACGACTCTTCTTT. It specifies CALGERVQQYWGIVTARLFF.

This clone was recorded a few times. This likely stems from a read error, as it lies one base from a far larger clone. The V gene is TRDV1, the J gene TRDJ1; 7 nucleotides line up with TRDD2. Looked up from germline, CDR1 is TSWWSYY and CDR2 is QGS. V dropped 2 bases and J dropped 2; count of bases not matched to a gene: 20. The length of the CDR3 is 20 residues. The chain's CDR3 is CALGEYFPTRWAQRTDKLIF. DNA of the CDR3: TGTGCTCTTGGGGAATACTTTCCTACTAGGTGGGCCCAGAGGACCGATAAACTCATCTTT.

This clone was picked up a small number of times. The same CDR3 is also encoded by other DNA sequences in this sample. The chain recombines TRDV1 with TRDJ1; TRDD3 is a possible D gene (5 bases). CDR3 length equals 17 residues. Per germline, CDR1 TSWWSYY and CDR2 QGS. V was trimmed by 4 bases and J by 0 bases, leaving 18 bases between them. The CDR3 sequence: CALGGRLGGPYTDKLIF. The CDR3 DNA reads TGTGCTCTTGGGGGGCGCCTGGGTGGCCCCTACACCGATAAACTCATCTTT.

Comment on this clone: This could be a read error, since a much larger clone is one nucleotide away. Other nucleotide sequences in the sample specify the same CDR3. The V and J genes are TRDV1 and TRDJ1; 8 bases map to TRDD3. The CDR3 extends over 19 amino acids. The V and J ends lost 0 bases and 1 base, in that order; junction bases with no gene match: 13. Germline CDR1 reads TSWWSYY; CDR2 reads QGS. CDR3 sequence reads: CALGELNLLRWGTTDKLIF. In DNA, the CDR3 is TGTGCTCTTGGGGAACTCAATCTCCTACGCTGGGGGACCACCGATAAACTCATCTTT.

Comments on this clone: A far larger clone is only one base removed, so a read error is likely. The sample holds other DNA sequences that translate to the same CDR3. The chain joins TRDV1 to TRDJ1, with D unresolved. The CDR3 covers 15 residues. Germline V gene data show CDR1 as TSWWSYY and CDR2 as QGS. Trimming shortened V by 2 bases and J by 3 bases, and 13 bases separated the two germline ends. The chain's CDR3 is CALGERPIPSDKLIF. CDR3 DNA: TGTGCTCTTGGGGAAAGACCGATCCCCTCCGATAAACTCATCTTT.

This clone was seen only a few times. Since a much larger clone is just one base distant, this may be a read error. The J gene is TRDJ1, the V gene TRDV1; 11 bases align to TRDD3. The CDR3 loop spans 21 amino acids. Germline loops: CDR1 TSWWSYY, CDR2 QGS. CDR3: CALGESRPSYVHWGITDKHIF. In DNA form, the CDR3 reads TGTGCTCTTGGGGAAAGTAGGCCTTCCTACGTCCACTGGGGGATAACCGATAAACACATCTTT.

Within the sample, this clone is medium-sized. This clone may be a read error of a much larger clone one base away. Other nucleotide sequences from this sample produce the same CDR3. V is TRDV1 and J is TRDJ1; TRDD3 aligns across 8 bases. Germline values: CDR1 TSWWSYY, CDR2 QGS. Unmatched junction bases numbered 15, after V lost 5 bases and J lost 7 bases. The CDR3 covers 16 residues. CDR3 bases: TGTGCTCTTGGGTCCTACTACGGTGGGATACGGGGTAAACTCATCTTT. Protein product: CALGSYYGGIRGKLIF.

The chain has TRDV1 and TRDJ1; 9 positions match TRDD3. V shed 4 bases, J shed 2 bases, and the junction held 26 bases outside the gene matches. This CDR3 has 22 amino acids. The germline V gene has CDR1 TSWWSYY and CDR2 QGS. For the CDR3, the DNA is TGTGCTCTTGGGGCATCCGGTGGTACTGGGGGACGAAGGTTTGGTGGAACCGATAAACTCATCTTT. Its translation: CALGASGGTGGRRFGGTDKLIF.